The 27 T cell receptor beta chains listed next were all sequenced from one sample in a study of blood T cells in healthy people across ages. A second PCR of 7 to 11 cycles used a sample-barcoded 5' primer and a J-beta primer mix. Using its own MiXCR run on the 5' RACE reads, TCRdb lists one record per CDR3 protein. The sample contains 800,000 to 1,000,000 distinct CDR3 sequences, 45% to 50% of which appear only once. Sequences were obtained from blood. The source of these receptors is a man aged 30 to 39 in good health.

This clonotype is a singleton in its sample. The chain is built from TRBV6-2 or TRBV6-3 and TRBJ2-3, with 13 bases identical to TRBD2. CDR1 and CDR2 from the germline V gene are MNHEY and SVGEGT. V lost 4 bases and J lost 6; bases outside the gene matches: 10. The CDR3 contains 17 residues. CDR3 amino acids: CASSSLLLAGGLDTQYF. The CDR3 bases are TGTGCCAGCAGTTCCCTCCTACTAGCGGGGGGGCTGGATACGCAGTATTTT.

This chain uses TRBV27 with TRBJ2-1; perhaps D is TRBD1 or TRBD2 (5 bases each). This CDR3 spans 12 amino acids. The germline V gene encodes CDR1 MNHEY and CDR2 SMNVEV (reference sequence). Trimming cost V 11 bases and J 1 base, with 9 bases left between them. Here the CDR3 DNA reads TGTGCCGGGGGTCGGTCCTACAATGAGCAGTTCTTC. This gives the protein CAGGRSYNEQFF.

As DNA, the CDR3 is TGTGCCACCAGTGATTTTGGACAAGACACCGGGGAGCTGTTTTTT. Its protein product is CATSDFGQDTGELFF. The genes are TRBV24-1 and TRBJ2-2; tentative D call: TRBD1 (5 bases). The CDR3 is 15 amino acids. The V end was cut by 1 base, the J end by 3 bases, with 8 bases between. The germline gives CDR1 KGHDR, CDR2 SFDVKD.

The chain carries TRBV30 and TRBJ1-2, with a possible D match to TRBD1 (6 bases). This CDR3 spans 12 amino acids. The V and J ends lost 4 bases and 8 bases respectively, with 14 bases between them. Germline values: CDR1 GTSNPN, CDR2 SVGIG (reference sequence). The CDR3 nucleotides read TGTGCCTGGACCCTACGACAGGCCGGCTACACCTTC. As protein: CAWTLRQAGYTF.

The rearrangement uses TRBV4-1 and TRBJ1-5; 10 nucleotides agree with TRBD1. The V gene's germline CDR1 is MGHRA and CDR2 YSYEKL. With 5 bases clipped from V and 4 bases from J, the junction kept 5 bases outside the gene matches. The CDR3 contains 15 residues. CDR3 protein: CASSSRTGGNQPQHF. CDR3 DNA sequence: TGCGCCAGCAGCTCCCGGACAGGGGGGAATCAGCCCCAGCATTTT.

There are many counts of this clonotype. The chain couples TRBV28 to TRBJ1-1; D might be TRBD1 (5 bases). V was clipped by 8 bases and J by 0 bases, with 16 bases between them. The CDR3 runs 15 residues. CDR1 and CDR2 from the germline V gene are MDHEN and SYDVKM. The CDR3, as DNA: TGTGCCAGCCTAAACTCCGGGACGGTGAACACTGAAGCTTTCTTT. Protein: CASLNSGTVNTEAFF.

This clonotype was seen a handful of times. This sequence joins TRBV20-1 and TRBJ2-1, with 9 positions matching TRBD1. CDR1 and CDR2 (germline): DFQATT, SNEGSKA (reference sequence). The CDR3 spans 15 residues. Trimming cost V 0 bases and J 7 bases; bases outside gene matches: 7. For the CDR3, the DNA is TGCAGTGCTAGAGAACGGGGACAGGGAGGGAATGAGCAGTTCTTC. This gives the protein CSARERGQGGNEQFF.

This clonotype has a handful of counts. CDR3 sequence reads: CASSLGTSGGIAKNIQYF. The CDR3 DNA follows: TGTGCCAGCAGCCTCGGGACTAGCGGGGGGATAGCCAAAAACATTCAGTACTTC. This sequence joins TRBV13 and TRBJ2-4, with 15 bases identical to TRBD2. This CDR3 is 18 amino acids long. Unmatched junction bases numbered 5, after V lost 5 bases and J lost 0 bases. Germline lookup yields CDR1 PRHDT and CDR2 FYEKMQ (reference sequence).

The chain recombines TRBV5-1 with TRBJ2-7; 12 bases fit TRBD2. Unmatched junction bases numbered 3, after V lost 4 bases and J lost 1 base. This CDR3 contains 15 residues. The germline V gene has CDR1 SGHRS and CDR2 YFSETQ. For the CDR3, the DNA is TGCGCCAGCAGCACGACTAGCGGGAGTTCCTACGAGCAGTACTTC. Translation: CASSTTSGSSYEQYF.

The genes are TRBV5-4 and TRBJ2-2; TRBD1 aligns across 9 bases. The CDR3 runs 15 residues. The V gene end was trimmed by 5 bases and the J gene end by 0 bases; junction bases not matched to a gene: 2. Germline assignment: CDR1 SGHNT and CDR2 YYREEE (reference sequence). The CDR3 DNA is TGTGCCAGCAGGCGACAGGGGGCGAACACCGGGGAGCTGTTTTTT. As protein: CASRRQGANTGELFF.

The gene calls are TRBV6-2 or TRBV6-3 and TRBJ2-2; 7 bases fit TRBD2. The V gene end was trimmed by 5 bases and the J gene end by 4 bases; junction bases not matched to a gene: 4. Germline V lookup: CDR1 MNHEY, CDR2 SVGEGT. The length of the CDR3 is 14 residues. This CDR3 is CASSRGEGTGELFF. The CDR3 nucleotides are TGTGCCAGCAGTCGTGGGGAGGGCACCGGGGAGCTGTTTTTT.

The chain carries TRBV7-2 and TRBJ2-1, with a weak D call TRBD2 (8 bases). The length of the CDR3 is 16 residues. With 5 bases removed from V and 5 bases from J, the gap between germline ends came to 19 bases. Per germline, CDR1 SGHTA and CDR2 FQGNSA. CDR3 coding DNA: TGTGCCAGCAGCCTCCGGGGGGGGACAGCTGACAATGAGCAGTTCTTC. Translating gives CASSLRGGTADNEQFF.

This sequence joins TRBV7-2 and TRBJ1-5, with D possibly matching TRBD1 (5 bases). The CDR3 has 16 amino acids. V lost 5 bases to trimming and J lost 6 bases, with 20 bases between them. Germline CDR1 and CDR2: SGHTA and FQGNSA. The chain's CDR3 is CASSVIQGVSSQPQHF. CDR3 bases: TGTGCCAGCAGCGTCATTCAGGGTGTGTCGTCTCAGCCCCAGCATTTT.

The J gene is TRBJ2-5, the V gene TRBV7-2, with a possible D match to TRBD1 (6 bases). Germline lookup yields CDR1 SGHTA and CDR2 FQGNSA. Trimming removed 1 base at V and 2 bases at J, with 17 bases between. The CDR3 spans 17 residues. DNA for the CDR3: TGTGCCAGCAGCTTAGAGACAGGTGCCTTTACTCAAGAGACCCAGTACTTC. Encoded protein: CASSLETGAFTQETQYF.

Comments on this clonotype: The junction and the germline gene differ at one end; a read error may be behind it. This chain uses TRBV5-1 with TRBJ2-1, with 9 bases matching TRBD2. From germline, CDR1 is SGHRS and CDR2 YFSETQ. The CDR3 extends over 15 amino acids. CDR3 nucleotide sequence: TGCCCCAGCAGCTCAGCGGGGGGCTCCTACAATGAGCAGTTCTTC. It codes for CPSSSAGGSYNEQFF.

Worth noting for this clonotype: The germline gene is not matched at one end of the junction; a read error may be the cause. The chain recombines TRBV20-1 with TRBJ2-3; 14 bases fit TRBD2. The CDR3 runs 16 residues. Per the germline V gene, CDR1 is DFQATT and CDR2 is SNEGSKA (reference sequence). Here the CDR3 reads CSARWTSGGTTDTQYF. CDR3 DNA sequence: TGTAGTGCTAGATGGACTAGCGGGGGGACCACAGATACGCAGTATTTT.

The genes are TRBV28 and TRBJ2-3; D could derive from TRBD1 or TRBD2 (6 bases each). V was clipped by 8 bases and J by 14 bases, with 20 bases between them. The CDR3 is 12 amino acids. Germline V gene lookup returns CDR1 MDHEN and CDR2 SYDVKM. Here the CDR3 DNA reads TGTGCCAGCTCCGCCCGGGGGCCCGATATGTATTTT. Translated: CASSARGPDMYF. The full variable domain, with the rest looked up from reference TRBV28 and TRBJ2-3, is DVKVTQSSRYLVKRTGEKVFLECVQDMDHENMFWYRQDPGLGLRLIYFSYDVKMKEKGDIPEGYSVSREKKERFSLILESASTNQTSMYLCASSARGPDMYFGPGTRLTVL.

The rearrangement uses TRBV11-1 and TRBJ1-1; TRBD1 might be the D (5 bases). Germline CDR1 and CDR2: SGHAT and FQDESV (reference sequence). The V and J ends lost 6 bases and 0 bases respectively, with 14 bases between them. This CDR3 region has 15 residues. This chain's CDR3 is CASRLLTGLNTEAFF. DNA for the CDR3: TGTGCCAGCAGGCTTCTCACAGGACTGAACACTGAAGCTTTCTTT.

In its sample, this clonotype was seen many times. The V call is TRBV6-1, the J call TRBJ1-2, with D unclear. Looked up from germline, CDR1 is MNHNS and CDR2 is SASEGT. V was pared by 3 bases and J by 8 bases, with 13 bases between. The CDR3 is 13 amino acids. CDR3 in amino acids: CASSDSGPHGYTF. Here the CDR3 DNA reads TGTGCCAGCAGTGATTCCGGTCCTCACGGCTACACCTTC.

The gene calls are TRBV20-1 and TRBJ2-5, with D tentatively TRBD1 or TRBD2 (5 bases each). The V gene's germline CDR1 is DFQATT and CDR2 SNEGSKA (reference sequence). With 6 bases removed from V and 7 bases from J, the gap between germline ends came to 15 bases. The CDR3 has 12 residues. The CDR3 DNA reads TGCAGTGCCCCGACGGTTGGGGGGACCCAGTACTTC. Translated: CSAPTVGGTQYF.

This clonotype turned up a few times. The J gene is TRBJ1-1, the V gene TRBV4-3; 7 bases align to TRBD1. Germline V gene data show CDR1 as LGHNA and CDR2 as YSLEER. This CDR3 has 13 residues. V shed 1 base and J 10 bases; nucleotides not matched to a gene: 6. In DNA, the CDR3 is TGCGCCAGCAGCCAAGGCATGGACAGGCCAGCTTTCTTT. The encoded protein is CASSQGMDRPAFF.

The chain uses TRBV3-1 and TRBJ2-5, with D perhaps TRBD2 (7 bases). Germline assignment: CDR1 LGHDT and CDR2 YNNKEL (reference sequence). V was shortened by 0 bases and J by 2 bases, with 19 bases between the two germline ends. CDR3 length: 18 amino acids. CDR3 bases: TGTGCCAGCAGCCAAGAGGGGGCTAGCGGTTGGGGACAAGAGACCCAGTACTTC. Protein product: CASSQEGASGWGQETQYF.

The sample holds a few counts of this clonotype. V usage is TRBV7-2 and J usage is TRBJ2-1; D is ambiguous. V lost 0 bases and J 10 bases, leaving 13 bases between the germline ends. This CDR3 has 14 amino acids. Per germline, CDR1 SGHTA and CDR2 FQGNSA. Here the CDR3 reads CASSLAQSLGEQFF. In DNA form, the CDR3 reads TGTGCCAGCAGCTTAGCGCAATCCCTTGGGGAGCAGTTCTTC.

This chain's CDR3 is CASFWTGSNQPQHF. The CDR3 nucleotides are TGTGCCAGCTTCTGGACAGGGAGCAATCAGCCCCAGCATTTT. The V gene is TRBV5-5, the J gene TRBJ1-5; 8 bases match TRBD1. CDR1 is SGHKS and CDR2 is YYEKEE in the germline V gene (reference sequence). CDR3 length: 14 residues. The J segment lost 1 base and the V segment lost 7 bases, leaving 4 bases of the junction unmatched.

The table lists this clonotype with a count of one. The V and J genes are TRBV12-3 or TRBV12-4 and TRBJ2-3; D gene uncertain. V was pared by 6 bases and J by 0 bases, with 13 bases between. The CDR3 extends over 15 amino acids. DNA of the CDR3: TGTGCCAGCAGGAGCTACGAACTTAGCACAGATACGCAGTATTTT. Translated: CASRSYELSTDTQYF.

This chain uses TRBV4-1 with TRBJ1-1; D not certain. The CDR3 runs 15 residues. Germline V gene sequence: CDR1 MGHRA, CDR2 YSYEKL. Trimming stripped 0 bases from V and 2 bases from J, with 10 bases between. Here the CDR3 reads CASSQEGVGNTEAFF. DNA of the CDR3: TGCGCCAGCAGCCAAGAAGGCGTAGGAAACACTGAAGCTTTCTTT.

This clonotype was seen at least ten times. The rearrangement joins TRBV9 to TRBJ2-3; 8 nucleotides align to TRBD2. The CDR3 spans 16 residues. V was clipped by 1 base and J by 6 bases; unmatched bases: 10. The germline CDR1 and CDR2 sequences are SGDLS and YYNGEE. CDR3 residues: CASSVKAGGHSDTQYF. DNA of the CDR3: TGTGCCAGCAGCGTAAAGGCGGGGGGCCACTCCGATACGCAGTATTTT.